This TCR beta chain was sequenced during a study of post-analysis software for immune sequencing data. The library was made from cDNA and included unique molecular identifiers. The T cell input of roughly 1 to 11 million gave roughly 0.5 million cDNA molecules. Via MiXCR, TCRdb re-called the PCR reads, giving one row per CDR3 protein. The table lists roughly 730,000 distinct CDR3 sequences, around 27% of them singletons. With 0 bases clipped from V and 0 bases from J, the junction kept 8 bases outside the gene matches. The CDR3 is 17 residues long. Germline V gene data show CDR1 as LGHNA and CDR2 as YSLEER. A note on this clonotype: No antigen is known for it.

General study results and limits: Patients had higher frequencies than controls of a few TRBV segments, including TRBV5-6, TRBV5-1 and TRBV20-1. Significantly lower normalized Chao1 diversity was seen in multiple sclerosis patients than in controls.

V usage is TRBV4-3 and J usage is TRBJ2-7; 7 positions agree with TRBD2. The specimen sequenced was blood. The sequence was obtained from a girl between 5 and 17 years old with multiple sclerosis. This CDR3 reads CASSQDSRGDFSYEQYF. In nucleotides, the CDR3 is TGCGCCAGCAGCCAAGATTCCCGGGGGGACTTCTCCTACGAGCAGTACTTC.